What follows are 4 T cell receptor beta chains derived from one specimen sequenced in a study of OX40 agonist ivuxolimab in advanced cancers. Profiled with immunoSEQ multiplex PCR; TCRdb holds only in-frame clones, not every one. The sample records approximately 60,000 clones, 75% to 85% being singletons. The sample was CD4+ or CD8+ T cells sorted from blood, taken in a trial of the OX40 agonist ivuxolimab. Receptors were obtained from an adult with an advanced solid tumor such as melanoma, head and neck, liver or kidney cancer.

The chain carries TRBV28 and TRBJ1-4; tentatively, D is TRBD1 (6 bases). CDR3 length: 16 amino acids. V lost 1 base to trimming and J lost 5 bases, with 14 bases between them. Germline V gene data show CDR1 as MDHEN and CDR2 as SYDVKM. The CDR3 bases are TGTGCCAGCAGTTTATATCCGGGGCAGGGGAATGAAAAACTGTTTTTT. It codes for CASSLYPGQGNEKLFF.

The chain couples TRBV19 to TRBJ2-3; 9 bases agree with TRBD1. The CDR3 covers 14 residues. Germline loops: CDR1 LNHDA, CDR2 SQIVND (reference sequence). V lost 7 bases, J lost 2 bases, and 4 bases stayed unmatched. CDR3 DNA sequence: TGTGCCAGTAAGGGGACAGGGTACACAGATACGCAGTATTTT. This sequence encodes CASKGTGYTDTQYF.

The CDR3 nucleotides read TGTGCCAGCAGTGAGGGACACACTGAAGCTTTCTTT. Translation gives CASSEGHTEAFF. This chain links TRBV2 with TRBJ1-1, with D maybe TRBD1 (5 bases). The germline V gene has CDR1 SNHLY and CDR2 FYNNEI. This CDR3 has 12 residues. V lost 3 bases and J 3 bases, leaving 5 bases between the germline ends.

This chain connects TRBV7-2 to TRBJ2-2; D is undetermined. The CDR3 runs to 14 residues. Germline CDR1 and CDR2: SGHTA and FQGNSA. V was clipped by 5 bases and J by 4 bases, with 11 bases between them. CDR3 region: CASSHDSSTGELFF. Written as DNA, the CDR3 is TGTGCCAGCAGCCACGACTCGAGCACCGGGGAGCTGTTTTTT.